These 18 T cell receptor beta chains were all obtained from the same sample, sequenced in a study of T cells after somatic rescue of genetic block. TCRdb's copy holds only in-frame clones and misses some; the assay was immunoSEQ multiplex PCR. Of 70,000 to 95,000 clones listed, around 89% are singletons. The specimen was peripheral blood mononuclear cells (PBMCs). The receptors derive from a woman between 18 and 29 years old.

The rearrangement links TRBV5-1 to TRBJ2-7, with D tentatively TRBD1 (6 bases). Germline lookup yields CDR1 SGHRS and CDR2 YFSETQ. Trimming took off 0 bases at V and 4 bases at J, with 11 bases between the two ends. This CDR3 is built from 14 residues. As DNA, the CDR3 is TGCGCCAGCAGCTTGGCAGGGGACGGGTACGAGCAGTACTTC. It codes for CASSLAGDGYEQYF.

J is TRBJ1-1 and V is TRBV9, with TRBD1 matching over 10 bases. The CDR3 length is 15 residues. The junction had 3 bases not matched to a gene; V was cut back by 3 bases and J by 1 base. The germline V gene has CDR1 SGDLS and CDR2 YYNGEE. CDR3 sequence (DNA): TGTGCCAGCAGCGGGGACAGGGGCAGGAACACTGAAGCTTTCTTT. Protein product: CASSGDRGRNTEAFF.

This rearrangement joins TRBV5-1 to TRBJ2-3; D tentatively reads TRBD1 or TRBD2 (5 bases each). This CDR3 has 15 residues. Germline CDR1 reads SGHRS; CDR2 reads YFSETQ. V lost 1 base to trimming and J lost 1 base, with 10 bases between them. The CDR3 bases are TGCGCCAGCAGCTTGATGGGACCACGCACAGATACGCAGTATTTT. It encodes CASSLMGPRTDTQYF.

The chain joins TRBV28 to TRBJ1-1; no clear D. The CDR3 covers 15 residues. Germline assignment: CDR1 MDHEN and CDR2 SYDVKM. V lost 2 bases, J lost 0 bases, and 10 bases lay in between. The CDR3 spells CASSLISPLNTEAFF. The DNA of the CDR3 is TGTGCCAGCAGTTTAATCTCCCCACTGAACACTGAAGCTTTCTTT.

In this sample, this clone turned up a few times. This sequence joins TRBV18 and TRBJ1-3; no reliable D call. The CDR3 contains 15 residues. V lost 6 bases and J 0 bases, leaving 12 bases between the germline ends. Per germline, CDR1 KGHSH and CDR2 LQKENI. CDR3: CASSLPGSSGNTIYF. CDR3 nucleotide sequence: TGTGCCAGCTCCCTTCCGGGGAGCTCTGGAAACACCATATATTTT.

The rearrangement uses TRBV28 and TRBJ2-7; 7 nucleotides agree with TRBD2. This CDR3 spans 14 amino acids. The V gene's germline CDR1 is MDHEN and CDR2 SYDVKM. V dropped 6 bases and J dropped 3; count of bases not matched to a gene: 8. The CDR3 DNA is TGTGCCAGCAGCCTAAGCGGGGCCATCTACGAGCAGTACTTC. Its protein product is CASSLSGAIYEQYF.

The chain links TRBV4-3 to TRBJ1-3; TRBD1 might be the D (6 bases). Germline loops: CDR1 LGHNA, CDR2 YSLEER. There are 17 residues in the CDR3. V was trimmed by 3 bases and J by 2 bases, leaving 17 bases between them. This chain's CDR3 is CASSQDPGGAAGNTIYF. The CDR3 region has the DNA TGCGCCAGCAGCCAGGACCCGGGGGGGGCGGCTGGAAACACCATATATTTT.

The chain joins TRBV4-2 to TRBJ1-1, with a tentative D call TRBD1 (6 bases). There are 15 residues in the CDR3. Germline CDR1 and CDR2: LGHNA and YNFKEQ. Trimming pared 0 bases from V and 1 base from J, leaving 9 bases between. The CDR3 nucleotides read TGTGCCAGCAGCCAAGAGGGGACACCGAACACTGAAGCTTTCTTT. This gives the protein CASSQEGTPNTEAFF.

V is TRBV7-9 and J is TRBJ2-7; possible D gene TRBD1, 6 bases. Trimming pared 2 bases from V and 4 bases from J, leaving 6 bases between. Germline values: CDR1 SEHNR, CDR2 FQNEAQ (reference sequence). The CDR3 length is 12 residues. The CDR3 sequence: CASSLQGYEQYF. The CDR3 DNA reads TGTGCCAGCAGCTTACAGGGGTACGAGCAGTACTTC.

The J gene is TRBJ1-5, the V gene TRBV7-8; no definite D call. Germline V gene lookup returns CDR1 SGHVS and CDR2 FQNEAQ. This CDR3 has 13 residues. The V and J ends lost 1 base and 3 bases respectively, with 4 bases between them. DNA of the CDR3: TGTGCCAGCAGCTTAGATTTCAATCAGCCCCAGCATTTT. It specifies CASSLDFNQPQHF.

This clone was seen a handful of times. The J gene is TRBJ2-5, the V gene TRBV5-1, with 10 bases fitting TRBD1. CDR1 and CDR2 (germline): SGHRS, YFSETQ. Trimming cost V 0 bases and J 3 bases; bases outside gene matches: 2. This CDR3 has 15 amino acids. CDR3 nucleotides: TGCGCCAGCAGCTTGGCGGGGACAGGGGAAGAGACCCAGTACTTC. The encoded protein is CASSLAGTGEETQYF.

CDR3 DNA: TGCGCCAGCAGCCTCCCAGGGAACTATGGCTACACCTTC. Translated, it gives CASSLPGNYGYTF. This chain connects TRBV4-1 to TRBJ1-2; D perhaps matches TRBD1 (5 bases). Germline lookup yields CDR1 MGHRA and CDR2 YSYEKL. The CDR3 is 13 amino acids. V lost 4 bases, J lost 2 bases, and 8 bases lay in between.

The rearrangement uses TRBV5-1 and TRBJ2-3, with 12 nucleotides matching TRBD1. The CDR3 length is 15 residues. Trimming removed 4 bases from V and 4 bases from J; junction bases left unmatched: 4. The germline CDR1 and CDR2 sequences are SGHRS and YFSETQ. The DNA of the CDR3 is TGCGCCAGCAGCGGCGGGACAGGGGGCGCAGATACGCAGTATTTT. Its protein is CASSGGTGGADTQYF.

The gene calls are TRBV5-6 and TRBJ2-7; D might be TRBD1 (5 bases). Germline V CDR1 and CDR2: SGHDT, YYEEEE. V lost 1 base to trimming and J lost 3 bases, with 8 bases between them. This CDR3 spans 13 amino acids. The CDR3 DNA reads TGTGCCAGCAGCTTGTGGGGCGGCTACGAGCAGTACTTC. This encodes CASSLWGGYEQYF.

This clone was seen just once. The J gene is TRBJ1-5, the V gene TRBV28; 10 nucleotides align to TRBD1. Germline V lookup: CDR1 MDHEN, CDR2 SYDVKM. V gave up 9 bases and J gave up 7 bases; unmatched junction bases: 9. The CDR3 consists of 14 residues. The DNA for the CDR3 is TGTGCCAGTTCTCCGGGACAGGGGTTCCAGCCCCAGCATTTT. The encoded protein is CASSPGQGFQPQHF.

The chain links TRBV5-4 to TRBJ1-4; D is unresolved. There are 14 residues in the CDR3. The V end was cut by 5 bases, the J end by 8 bases, with 16 bases between. Per the germline V gene, CDR1 is SGHNT and CDR2 is YYREEE (reference sequence). The CDR3 reads CASRFDPTGEKLFF. CDR3 nucleotide sequence: TGTGCCAGCAGATTTGACCCGACGGGGGAAAAACTGTTTTTT.

V and J are TRBV7-9 and TRBJ2-7, with 9 bases identical to TRBD1. The CDR3 spans 15 residues. J lost 3 bases, V lost 4 bases, and 7 bases had no gene match. Germline values: CDR1 SEHNR, CDR2 FQNEAQ (reference sequence). The CDR3 DNA follows: TGTGCCAGCAGCTCCCGGGACAGGGTCCGCTACGAGCAGTACTTC. It translates to CASSSRDRVRYEQYF. The whole variable domain, filled in from reference TRBV7-9 and TRBJ2-7, reads DTGVSQNPRHKITKRGQNVTFRCDPISEHNRLYWYRQTLGQGPEFLTYFQNEAQLEKSRLLSDRFSAERPKGSFSTLEIQRTEQGDSAMYLCASSSRDRVRYEQYFGPGTRLTVT.

This clone was observed once. The rearrangement uses TRBV27 and TRBJ2-3; D might be TRBD1 or TRBD2, each matching 5 bases. From germline, CDR1 is MNHEY and CDR2 SMNVEV (reference sequence). This CDR3 contains 17 residues. V lost 4 bases and J lost 2, with 19 bases in between. The CDR3 DNA reads as TGTGCCAGCAGTTCGAGAGATCCGGGACCAGCCACAGATACGCAGTATTTT. Residues: CASSSRDPGPATDTQYF.